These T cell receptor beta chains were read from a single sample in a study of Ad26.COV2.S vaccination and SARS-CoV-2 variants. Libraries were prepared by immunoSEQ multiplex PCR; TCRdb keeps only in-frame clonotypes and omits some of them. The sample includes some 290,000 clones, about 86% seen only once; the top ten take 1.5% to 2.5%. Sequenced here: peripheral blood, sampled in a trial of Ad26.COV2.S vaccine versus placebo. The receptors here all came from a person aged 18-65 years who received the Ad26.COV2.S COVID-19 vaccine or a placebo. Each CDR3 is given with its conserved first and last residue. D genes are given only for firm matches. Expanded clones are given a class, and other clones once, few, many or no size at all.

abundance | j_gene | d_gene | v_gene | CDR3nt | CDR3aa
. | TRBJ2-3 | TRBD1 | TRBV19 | TGTGCCAGCTCACAGGGGAACACAGATACGCAGTATTTT | CASSQGNTDTQYF
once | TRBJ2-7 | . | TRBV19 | TGTGCCAGTAGTATAGACACGAATTACGAGCAGTACTTC | CASSIDTNYEQYF
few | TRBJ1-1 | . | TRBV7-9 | TGTGCCAGCAGCTCCGGATGGAACACTGAAGCTTTCTTT | CASSSGWNTEAFF
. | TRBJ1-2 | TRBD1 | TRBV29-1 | TGCAGCGTTGGCTCTGGGCTAGTAGGGGGCGATGGCTACACCTTC | CSVGSGLVGGDGYTF
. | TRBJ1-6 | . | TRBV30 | TGTGCCTGGAGTCGAGTTGCCAGGGGAAATTCACCCCTCCACTTT | CAWSRVARGNSPLHF
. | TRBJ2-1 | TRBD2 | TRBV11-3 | TGTGCCAGCAGCTTAGAAGGCGGGGGGTCCTACAATGAGCAGTTCTTC | CASSLEGGGSYNEQFF
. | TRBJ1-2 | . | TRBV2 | TGTGCCAGCAGTGAAGCGCGTAACGGGAACTATGGCTACACCTTC | CASSEARNGNYGYTF
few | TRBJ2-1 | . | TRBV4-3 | TGCGCCAGCAGCCAAGATATACCAGGGACTTACAATGAGCAGTTCTTC | CASSQDIPGTYNEQFF
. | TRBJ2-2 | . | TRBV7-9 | TGTGCCAGCAGCTTAGACAGCCGGAACACCGGGGAGCTGTTTTTT | CASSLDSRNTGELFF
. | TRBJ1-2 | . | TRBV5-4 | TGTGCCAGCAGTCCAGGGCAGGGCCTCTATGGCTACACCTTC | CASSPGQGLYGYTF
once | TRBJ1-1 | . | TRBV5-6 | TGTGCCAGCAGCGGGACCTGGGTTGGGGAAAACACTGAAGCTTTCTTT | CASSGTWVGENTEAFF
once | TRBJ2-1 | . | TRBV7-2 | TGTGCCTCGATGAGGTCCCCGGGCCTTAATGAGCAGTTCTTC | CASMRSPGLNEQFF
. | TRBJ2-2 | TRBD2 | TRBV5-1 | TGCGCCAGCAGCCAGTCTAGCGGAGCACACACCGGGGAGCTGTTTTTT | CASSQSSGAHTGELFF
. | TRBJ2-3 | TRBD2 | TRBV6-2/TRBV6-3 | TGTGCCAGCAGTGCCCGACTAGCGAGGAGCACAGATACGCAGTATTTT | CASSARLARSTDTQYF
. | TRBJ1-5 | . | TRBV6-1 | TGTGCCAGCAGTGGAACGGACGGCCGTCGGTTTCAGCCCCAGCATTTT | CASSGTDGRRFQPQHF
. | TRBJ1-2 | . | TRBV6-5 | TGTGCCAGCATTCCCACAGCCCCGCCGTATGGCTACACCTTC | CASIPTAPPYGYTF
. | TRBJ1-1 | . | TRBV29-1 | TGCAGCGTTCGGGGGGGGAGTACTGAAGCTTTCTTT | CSVRGGSTEAFF
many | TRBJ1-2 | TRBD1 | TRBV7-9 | TGTGCCAGCAGCCTCACAGGGGGCGTGGGCTACACCTTC | CASSLTGGVGYTF
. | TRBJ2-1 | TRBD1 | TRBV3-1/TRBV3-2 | TGTGCCAGCAGCCCCTGGGGACAGGGTGAAAATGAGCAGTTCTTC | CASSPWGQGENEQFF
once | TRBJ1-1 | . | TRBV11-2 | TGTGCCAGCAGCTTAGATCTTACGGTTATCACTGAAGCTTTCTTT | CASSLDLTVITEAFF
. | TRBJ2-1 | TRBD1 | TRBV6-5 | TGTGCCAGCAGCAGGGGACAGGGTCACTACAATGAGCAGTTCTTC | CASSRGQGHYNEQFF
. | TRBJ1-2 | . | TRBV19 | TGTGCCAGTAGTACCACGGGGGACCATAACTATGGCTACACCTTC | CASSTTGDHNYGYTF
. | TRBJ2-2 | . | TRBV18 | TGTGCCAGCTCACCACCTGAGTTCAACACCGGGGAGCTGTTTTTT | CASSPPEFNTGELFF
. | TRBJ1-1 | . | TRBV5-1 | TGCGCCAGCAGCTCCAACCCGGACAGTAATGAAGCTTTCTTT | CASSSNPDSNEAFF
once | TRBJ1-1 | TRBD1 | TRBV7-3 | TGTGCCAGCAGCTTAAGACAGGGAACTGAAGCTTTCTTT | CASSLRQGTEAFF
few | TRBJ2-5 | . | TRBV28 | TGTGCCAGCAGGGACGAAGAGACCCAGTACTTC | CASRDEETQYF
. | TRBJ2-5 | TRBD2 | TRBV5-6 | TGTGCCAGCAGCTTGGATTCTAGCGGAGAGACCCAGTACTTC | CASSLDSSGETQYF
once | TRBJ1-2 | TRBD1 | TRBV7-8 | TGTGCCAGCAGCTTAACGAGGGGGCCCTATGGCTACACCTTC | CASSLTRGPYGYTF
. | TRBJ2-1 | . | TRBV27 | TGTGCCAGCAGTCGAGAAAAAGTGGGAAATGAGCAGTTCTTC | CASSREKVGNEQFF
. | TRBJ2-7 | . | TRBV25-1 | TGTGCCAGCAGTGAAAACGGCCAGGGTGGAGAGCAGTACTTC | CASSENGQGGEQYF
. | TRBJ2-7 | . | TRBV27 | TGTGCCAGCAGACCCAGGAGGGCGCAATCGGGTCAATTCTCCTACGAGCAGTACTTC | CASRPRRAQSGQFSYEQYF
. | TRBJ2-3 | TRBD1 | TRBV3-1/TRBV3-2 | TGTGCCAGCAGCCAAAGGGACAGGAGCACAGATACGCAGTATTTT | CASSQRDRSTDTQYF
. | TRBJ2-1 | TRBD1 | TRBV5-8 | TGTGCCAGCAGACTTCTTATAGGACAGGGTTTCAACAATGAGCAGTTCTTC | CASRLLIGQGFNNEQFF
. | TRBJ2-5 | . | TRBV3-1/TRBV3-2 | TGTGCCAGCAGCCCAGGGGGGGAGACCCAGTACTTC | CASSPGGETQYF
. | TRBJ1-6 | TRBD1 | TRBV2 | TGTGCCAGCAGCCCACCCACAGGGGCTACCCTCCACTTT | CASSPPTGATLHF
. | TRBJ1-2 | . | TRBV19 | TGTGCCAGTAGTATAATAGACAGCCTTGGGCGTGGCTACACCTTC | CASSIIDSLGRGYTF
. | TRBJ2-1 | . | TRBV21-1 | TGTGCCAGCGCGAGATTCTCCAACAATGAGCAGTTCTTC | CASARFSNNEQFF
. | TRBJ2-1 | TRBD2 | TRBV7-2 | TGTGCCAGCAGCCACGGACTAGCGGGGGGCGGAGTCTACAATGAGCAGTTCTTC | CASSHGLAGGGVYNEQFF
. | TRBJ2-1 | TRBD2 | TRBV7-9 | TGTGCCAGCAGCTATCCCGCTAGCGGGGAGACCTACAATGAGCAGTTCTTC | CASSYPASGETYNEQFF
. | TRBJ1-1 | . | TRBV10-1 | TGCGCCAGCAATGGACGGGGTAACACTGAAGCTTTCTTT | CASNGRGNTEAFF
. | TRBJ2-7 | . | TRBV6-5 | TGTGCCAGCAGTTACCGGATCCAAGGCTACGAGCAGTACTTC | CASSYRIQGYEQYF
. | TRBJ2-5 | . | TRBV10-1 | TGCGCCAGCAGTGAGTCGCCACAGCAAGAGACCCAGTACTTC | CASSESPQQETQYF
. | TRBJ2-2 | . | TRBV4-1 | TGCGCCAGCACCCAAGGACCCAACACCGGGGAGCTGTTTTTT | CASTQGPNTGELFF
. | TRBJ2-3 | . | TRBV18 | TGTGCCAGCTCACCTAGCGACAAGTTT | CASSPSDKF
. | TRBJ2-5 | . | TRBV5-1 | TGCGCCAGCAGCCTCACCTCTGGGGGGGAGACCCAGTACTTC | CASSLTSGGETQYF